Shown below are 27 T cell receptor beta chains from a single sample sequenced in a study of blood T cell repertoires in COVID-19. Sequencing used immunoSEQ multiplex PCR; TCRdb keeps in-frame clones, though not all of them. The sample gives a few hundred thousand clones, roughly 80% of which show up once; around 5.1% is in the top ten. Sequencing was done on a sample of peripheral blood. These receptors came from a human donor in a cohort sampled during active COVID-19.

The rearrangement joins TRBV10-2 to TRBJ2-7; D may be TRBD2 (6 bases). CDR3 length: 13 amino acids. The germline CDR1 and CDR2 sequences are WSHSY and SAAADI. Trimming left V 7 bases short and J 1 base short, with 11 bases between. The CDR3 region has the DNA TGCGCCAGCACCCTCGGGACTTCCTACGAGCAGTACTTC. The encoded protein is CASTLGTSYEQYF.

CDR3 region: CASSRDLGSYNEQFF. CDR3 sequence (DNA): TGTGCCAGTAGTAGGGACTTAGGCTCCTACAATGAGCAGTTCTTC. V gene TRBV19 combines with J gene TRBJ2-1, with D possibly matching TRBD2 (6 bases). V gave up 4 bases and J gave up 0 bases, with 10 bases separating them. There are 15 residues in the CDR3. Germline CDR1 is LNHDA and CDR2 is SQIVND (reference sequence). Combining the CDR3 with reference TRBV19 and TRBJ2-1 gives the whole variable domain DGGITQSPKYLFRKEGQNVTLSCEQNLNHDAMYWYRQDPGQGLRLIYYSQIVNDFQKGDIAEGYSVSREKKESFPLTVTSAQKNPTAFYLCASSRDLGSYNEQFFGPGTRLTVL.

V is TRBV27 and J is TRBJ2-3; 13 bases map to TRBD2. CDR3 size: 18 residues. Germline V lookup: CDR1 MNHEY, CDR2 SMNVEV (reference sequence). With V trimmed by 6 bases and J by 5 bases, 14 bases remained unmatched. The chain's CDR3 is CASSSKQQGLAGVDTQYF. The CDR3 DNA reads as TGTGCCAGCAGCTCCAAACAACAAGGACTAGCGGGAGTAGATACGCAGTATTTT.

This chain links TRBV6-5 with TRBJ1-1; no firm D call. The CDR3 is 13 residues long. Germline loops: CDR1 MNHEY, CDR2 SVGAGI. Trimming removed 7 bases at V and 3 bases at J, with 12 bases between. The CDR3, as DNA: TGTGCCAGCACCATTACAGTGGACACTGAAGCTTTCTTT. It is translated as CASTITVDTEAFF.

In this sample, this clone turned up many times. The chain combines TRBV29-1 with TRBJ2-1, with a possible D match to TRBD2 (5 bases). CDR3 length equals 11 residues. The germline V gene encodes CDR1 SQVTM and CDR2 ANQGSEA. The V gene lost 5 bases and the J gene lost 14 bases, with 16 bases spanning the gap. CDR3 nucleotide sequence: TGCAGCGTTTTCGAGGGAGTGAGGGAGTTCTTC. The encoded protein is CSVFEGVREFF.

The J gene is TRBJ1-1, the V gene TRBV7-9; 9 bases line up with TRBD1. The J segment lost 4 bases and the V segment lost 6 bases, leaving 6 bases of the junction unmatched. The germline gives CDR1 SEHNR, CDR2 FQNEAQ (reference sequence). There are 14 residues in the CDR3. The CDR3 reads CASRNGQGSTEAFF. CDR3 in DNA: TGTGCCAGCAGAAACGGACAGGGGTCCACTGAAGCTTTCTTT.

The rearrangement uses TRBV6-2 or TRBV6-3 and TRBJ1-5, with TRBD1 identical over 8 bases. The CDR3 totals 18 residues. Trimming at V came to 4 bases and at J to 2 bases, leaving 13 bases not matched to a gene. CDR1 is MNHEY and CDR2 is SVGEGT in the germline V gene. CDR3 in DNA: TGTGCCAGCAGTTTCAATTACAGGGGGATGATGGGCAATCAGCCCCAGCATTTT. Protein sequence: CASSFNYRGMMGNQPQHF.

The chain has TRBV28 and TRBJ2-7; 8 nucleotides line up with TRBD2. Losses at the gene ends were 4 bases for V and 4 bases for J; bases not matched to a gene: 15. Germline V gene data show CDR1 as MDHEN and CDR2 as SYDVKM. The CDR3 extends over 17 amino acids. As DNA, the CDR3 is TGTGCCAGCAGTTCCCCACTCTCGGGACTAGTCTCGTACGAGCAGTACTTC. It is translated as CASSSPLSGLVSYEQYF.

This clone has just one count. The rearrangement joins TRBV2 to TRBJ1-3; unclear D gene. This CDR3 comprises 14 residues. Trimming removed 3 bases at V and 2 bases at J, with 8 bases between. CDR1 SNHLY and CDR2 FYNNEI come from the germline V gene. The CDR3 DNA is TGTGCCAGCAGTGATCCGTCTCCTGGAAACACCATATATTTT. As protein: CASSDPSPGNTIYF. Based on the CDR3 plus reference TRBV2 and TRBJ1-3, the full variable domain is EPEVTQTPSHQVTQMGQEVILRCVPISNHLYFYWYRQILGQKVEFLVSFYNNEISEKSEIFDDQFSVERPDGSNFTLKIRSTKLEDSAMYFCASSDPSPGNTIYFGEGSWLTVV.

The V call is TRBV5-1, the J call TRBJ1-4; D gene uncertain. Trimming pared 0 bases from V and 7 bases from J, leaving 13 bases between. CDR3 length equals 15 residues. The germline V gene has CDR1 SGHRS and CDR2 YFSETQ. CDR3 in DNA: TGCGCCAGCAGCTTGGAAGGGAGACATGGTGAAAAACTGTTTTTT. It specifies CASSLEGRHGEKLFF. Combining the CDR3 with reference TRBV5-1 and TRBJ1-4 gives the whole variable domain KAGVTQTPRYLIKTRGQQVTLSCSPISGHRSVSWYQQTPGQGLQFLFEYFSETQRNKGNFPGRFSGRQFSNSRSEMNVSTLELGDSALYLCASSLEGRHGEKLFFGSGTQLSVL.

The chain joins TRBV6-6 to TRBJ1-5, with 9 bases fitting TRBD1. The CDR3 is made up of 13 amino acids. J lost 6 bases, V lost 6 bases, and 3 bases had no gene match. Germline CDR1 is MNHNY and CDR2 is SVGAGI (reference sequence). The CDR3 region is CASRGQGIQPQHF. As DNA, the CDR3 is TGTGCCAGCAGGGGACAGGGCATTCAGCCCCAGCATTTT.

The rearrangement joins TRBV6-6 to TRBJ2-5; TRBD1 is a possible D gene (5 bases). CDR1 is MNHNY, CDR2 SVGAGI, per germline (reference sequence). V dropped 5 bases and J dropped 5 bases, with 15 bases sitting between them. This CDR3 is built from 14 residues. The CDR3 DNA follows: TGTGCCAGCAGTGGGGTGCCTACAGGCGAGACCCAGTACTTC. The encoded protein is CASSGVPTGETQYF.

This clone appeared a few times. The chain is built from TRBV7-9 and TRBJ1-3; 10 bases map to TRBD1. The CDR3 is 16 amino acids. Germline V gene lookup returns CDR1 SEHNR and CDR2 FQNEAQ (reference sequence). Losses at the gene ends were 4 bases for V and 3 bases for J; bases not matched to a gene: 6. The CDR3: CASSSRQGAHGNTIYF. CDR3 DNA sequence: TGTGCCAGCAGCTCAAGACAGGGGGCACATGGAAACACCATATATTTT. Full variable domain (outside the CDR3, taken from reference TRBV7-9 and TRBJ1-3): DTGVSQNPRHKITKRGQNVTFRCDPISEHNRLYWYRQTLGQGPEFLTYFQNEAQLEKSRLLSDRFSAERPKGSFSTLEIQRTEQGDSAMYLCASSSRQGAHGNTIYFGEGSWLTVV.

V gene TRBV19 combines with J gene TRBJ1-1; D is uncertain. CDR1 and CDR2 (germline): LNHDA, SQIVND (reference sequence). This CDR3 has 14 amino acids. Trimming stripped 5 bases from V and 5 bases from J, with 15 bases between. The CDR3 protein is CASSPPGFMTEAFF. The CDR3 nucleotides are TGTGCCAGTAGTCCTCCGGGATTCATGACTGAAGCTTTCTTT.

This chain connects TRBV24-1 to TRBJ1-5, with D uncertain. There are 14 residues in the CDR3. Trimming stripped 4 bases from V and 6 bases from J, with 12 bases between. Looked up from germline, CDR1 is KGHDR and CDR2 is SFDVKD. CDR3 amino acids: CATSDPTGGQPQHF. The CDR3, as DNA: TGTGCCACCAGTGACCCCACGGGTGGTCAGCCCCAGCATTTT.

This clone is a singleton in its sample. This chain uses TRBV27 with TRBJ2-7; 9 nucleotides align to TRBD2. The CDR3 contains 16 residues. V dropped 3 bases and J dropped 2; count of bases not matched to a gene: 8. Germline CDR1 is MNHEY and CDR2 is SMNVEV (reference sequence). CDR3 protein: CASSFQPSGMTYEQYF. The DNA of the CDR3 is TGTGCCAGCAGTTTTCAACCTAGCGGGATGACCTACGAGCAGTACTTC.

The chain uses TRBV28 and TRBJ2-7; 14 bases map to TRBD2. CDR1 MDHEN and CDR2 SYDVKM come from the germline V gene. V shed 5 bases and J 4 bases; nucleotides not matched to a gene: 22. The CDR3 loop spans 21 amino acids. CDR3 protein: CASSPGTSGSIIPPSPYEQYF. CDR3 DNA: TGTGCCAGCAGTCCCGGGACTAGCGGGAGTATCATCCCTCCTTCCCCTTACGAGCAGTACTTC. Filled out from reference TRBV28 and TRBJ2-7, the complete variable domain reads DVKVTQSSRYLVKRTGEKVFLECVQDMDHENMFWYRQDPGLGLRLIYFSYDVKMKEKGDIPEGYSVSREKKERFSLILESASTNQTSMYLCASSPGTSGSIIPPSPYEQYFGPGTRLTVT.

The CDR3 sequence: CASNGRGPYNEQFF. The CDR3 nucleotides are TGTGCCAGCAATGGCAGGGGCCCATACAATGAGCAGTTCTTC. The V and J genes are TRBV27 and TRBJ2-1, with D perhaps TRBD1 (6 bases). This CDR3 comprises 14 residues. V was trimmed by 7 bases and J by 4 bases, leaving 14 bases between them. Per germline, CDR1 MNHEY and CDR2 SMNVEV (reference sequence).

The chain couples TRBV7-9 to TRBJ2-1, with D possibly matching TRBD2 (5 bases). Per the germline V gene, CDR1 is SEHNR and CDR2 is FQNEAQ (reference sequence). The V and J ends lost 0 bases and 4 bases respectively, with 13 bases between them. This CDR3 contains 16 residues. Written as DNA, the CDR3 is TGTGCCAGCAGCTTAGCTCAACCAGCGGAGTACAATGAGCAGTTCTTC. Translated, it gives CASSLAQPAEYNEQFF.

The rearrangement joins TRBV19 to TRBJ2-1, with 7 nucleotides matching TRBD2. V shed 9 bases and J 7 bases; nucleotides not matched to a gene: 6. Germline V lookup: CDR1 LNHDA, CDR2 SQIVND (reference sequence). The CDR3 sequence is 12 residues long. CDR3 DNA: TGTGCCAGCCGAATCGGGGGGAATGAGCAGTTCTTC. Protein sequence: CASRIGGNEQFF.

CDR3 amino acids: CASRRDRGTDQPQHF. The CDR3 region has the DNA TGTGCCAGCAGGCGGGACAGGGGAACCGATCAGCCCCAGCATTTT. The genes are TRBV27 and TRBJ1-5; 10 bases are a match to TRBD1. Trimming took 6 bases from V and 5 from J; bases not matched to a gene: 7. Germline V gene lookup returns CDR1 MNHEY and CDR2 SMNVEV (reference sequence). CDR3 size: 15 residues.

Worth noting for this clone: At one boundary the junction diverges from the germline segment, which might be a read error. V usage is TRBV28 and J usage is TRBJ2-5, with TRBD2 matching over 7 bases. From germline, CDR1 is MDHEN and CDR2 SYDVKM. CDR3 size: 15 residues. This CDR3 is CASRLRLAQQETQYF. The CDR3 DNA is TGTGCCAGCCGTTTAAGACTAGCCCAACAAGAGACCCAGTACTTC.

The chain couples TRBV10-1 to TRBJ2-7; no clear D gene. The CDR3 runs to 11 residues. Germline CDR1 is WNHNN and CDR2 is SYGVQD (reference sequence). V shed 6 bases and J shed 9 bases, with 12 bases lying between them. The CDR3 is CASSLGCLQYF. As DNA, the CDR3 is TGCGCCAGCAGCCTCGGTTGCTTGCAGTACTTC.

This clone was picked up many times. This rearrangement joins TRBV5-1 to TRBJ2-7, with D possibly being TRBD2 (5 bases). The germline V and J ends were trimmed by 6 bases and 3 bases, with 13 bases remaining between them. The CDR3 consists of 13 residues. Germline CDR1 and CDR2: SGHRS and YFSETQ. DNA for the CDR3: TGCGCCAGCACCCCGACGGGGAGCTACGAGCAGTACTTC. This encodes CASTPTGSYEQYF.

This clone was seen once. The CDR3 spells CASSPGQSATNEKLFF. The CDR3 DNA reads TGCGCCAGCAGCCCCGGACAGTCTGCAACTAATGAAAAACTGTTTTTT. The chain carries TRBV5-1 and TRBJ1-4; D is perhaps TRBD1 (6 bases). Per germline, CDR1 SGHRS and CDR2 YFSETQ. The CDR3 length is 16 residues. Trimming took 4 bases from V and 0 from J, leaving 13 bases between them.

J is TRBJ2-7 and V is TRBV19; D ambiguous. Germline-derived CDR1 and CDR2 are LNHDA and SQIVND (reference sequence). V lost 4 bases and J 2 bases, leaving 12 bases between the germline ends. There are 14 residues in the CDR3. Here the CDR3 reads CASSTTLLPYEQYF. CDR3 sequence (DNA): TGTGCCAGTAGTACCACTTTGCTCCCCTACGAGCAGTACTTC.

This clone was seen just once. The chain joins TRBV29-1 to TRBJ1-2; TRBD1 agrees at 11 bases. Germline loops: CDR1 SQVTM, CDR2 ANQGSEA. This CDR3 comprises 16 residues. With 6 bases clipped from V and 3 bases from J, the junction kept 12 bases outside the gene matches. The CDR3 here is CSVTEGQGVIDYGYTF. The CDR3 nucleotides are TGCAGCGTGACGGAGGGACAGGGGGTAATTGACTATGGCTACACCTTC.